The sequence of this T cell receptor (beta chain) was determined in a study of Graves' ophthalmopathy and Graves' hyperthyroidism. In the study overall: Before any treatment was given, at initial diagnosis, peripheral blood was collected.

The source of the PBMCs was approximately 9.5 ml of fresh peripheral blood. TCR beta CDR3 regions were amplified from RNA transcripts. Second-round multiplex PCR came after a first-round RT-PCR that employed HTBI primers. MiXCR, applied by TCRdb to the multiplex PCR reads, yields one record per CDR3 protein. The sample consists of about 220,000 distinct CDR3 sequences, around a fifth of them appearing once. In its sample, this clonotype was seen many times. The CDR3 has 14 residues. Trimming cost V 6 bases and J 6 bases, with 15 bases left between them. The sequencing sample was made of peripheral blood. This sequence joins TRBV12-3 or TRBV12-4 and TRBJ1-5; D unclear. The receptor was derived from a woman in her forties or fifties with Graves' ophthalmopathy. The CDR3 nucleotides are TGTGCCAGCAGCCCCGGACTCGTCCGTCAGCCCCAGCATTTT. Translation: CASSPGLVRQPQHF.